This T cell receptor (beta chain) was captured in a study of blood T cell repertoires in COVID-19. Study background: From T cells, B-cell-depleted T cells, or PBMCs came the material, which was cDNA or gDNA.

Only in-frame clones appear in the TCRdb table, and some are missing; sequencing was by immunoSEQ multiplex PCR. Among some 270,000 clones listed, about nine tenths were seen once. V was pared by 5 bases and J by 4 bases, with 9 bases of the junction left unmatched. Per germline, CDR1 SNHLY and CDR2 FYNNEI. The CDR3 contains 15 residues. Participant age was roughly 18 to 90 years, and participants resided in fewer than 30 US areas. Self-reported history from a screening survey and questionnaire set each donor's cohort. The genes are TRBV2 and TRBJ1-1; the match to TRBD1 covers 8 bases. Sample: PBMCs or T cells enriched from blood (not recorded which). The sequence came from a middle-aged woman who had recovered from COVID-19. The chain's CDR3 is CASSLRTGSITEAFF. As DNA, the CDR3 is TGTGCCAGCAGTCTTCGGACAGGGTCCATCACTGAAGCTTTCTTT.